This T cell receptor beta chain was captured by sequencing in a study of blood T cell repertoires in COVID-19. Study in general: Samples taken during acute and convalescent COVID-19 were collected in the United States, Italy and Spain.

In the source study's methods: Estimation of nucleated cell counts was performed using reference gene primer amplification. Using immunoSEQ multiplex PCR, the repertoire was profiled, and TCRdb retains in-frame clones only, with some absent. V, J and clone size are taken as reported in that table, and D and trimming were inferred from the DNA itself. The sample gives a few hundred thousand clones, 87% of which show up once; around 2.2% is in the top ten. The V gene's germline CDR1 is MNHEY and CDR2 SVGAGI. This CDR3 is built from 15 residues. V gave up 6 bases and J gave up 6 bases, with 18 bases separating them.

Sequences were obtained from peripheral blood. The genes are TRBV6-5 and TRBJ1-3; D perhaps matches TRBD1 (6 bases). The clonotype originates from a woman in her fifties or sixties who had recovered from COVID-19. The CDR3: CASRINRVQANTIYF. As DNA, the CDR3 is TGTGCCAGCAGAATTAACAGGGTCCAGGCAAACACCATATATTTT.